What follows are 28 T cell receptor beta chains derived from one specimen sequenced in a study of identical twins. Via MiXCR, TCRdb re-called the 5' RACE reads, giving one row per CDR3 protein. The sample lists roughly 250,000 distinct CDR3 sequences, approximately 7% seen once, with approximately 3.7% in the top ten. These data were likewise used in another study, on yellow fever vaccine responses in identical twins.

Input material: memory (CD45RO+) T cells sorted from blood. These receptor sequences come from a woman aged 18-29 years in good health.

In its sample, this clonotype was seen a few times. The chain carries TRBV20-1 and TRBJ2-1, with a possible D match to TRBD2 (5 bases). The V end lost 1 base, the J end lost 6 bases, and 13 bases lay between the germline ends. The germline CDR1 and CDR2 sequences are DFQATT and SNEGSKA (reference sequence). The CDR3 spans 14 residues. CDR3 amino acids: CSARASGEINEQFF. In nucleotides, the CDR3 is TGCAGTGCTAGAGCCAGCGGAGAGATCAATGAGCAGTTCTTC.

The V call is TRBV3-1, the J call TRBJ1-6; 7 bases are shared with TRBD1. The length of the CDR3 is 15 residues. The V gene end was trimmed by 4 bases and the J gene end by 7 bases; junction bases not matched to a gene: 7. CDR1 is LGHDT, CDR2 YNNKEL, per germline (reference sequence). DNA of the CDR3: TGTGCCAGCAGCCTCCTCGACAGGGCGAATTCACCCCTCCACTTT. Residues: CASSLLDRANSPLHF.

Comment on this clonotype: This may be a read error: a much more frequent sequence differs by one nucleotide. The rearrangement joins TRBV7-8 to TRBJ2-7, with 7 bases matching TRBD2. Germline assignment: CDR1 SGHVS and CDR2 FQNEAQ. The V gene end was trimmed by 5 bases and the J gene end by 4 bases; junction bases not matched to a gene: 5. The CDR3 consists of 13 residues. CDR3 amino acids: CASSGAGIYEQYV. The CDR3 DNA follows: TGTGCCAGCAGCGGAGCGGGGATATACGAGCAGTACGTC.

This clonotype was detected a few times. The rearrangement links TRBV6-1 to TRBJ1-1; the match to TRBD1 covers 8 bases. V shed 5 bases, J shed 5 bases, and the junction held 7 bases outside the gene matches. The CDR3 loop spans 14 amino acids. Germline lookup yields CDR1 MNHNS and CDR2 SASEGT. The CDR3 DNA sequence: TGTGCCAGCAGTCCTAGACAGGGGAAGACTGAAGCTTTCTTT. Its translation is CASSPRQGKTEAFF.

This clonotype appeared many times. The chain uses TRBV7-2 and TRBJ2-2; D perhaps matches TRBD2 (5 bases). Germline CDR1 is SGHTA and CDR2 is FQGNSA. The V gene lost 5 bases and the J gene lost 4 bases, with 8 bases spanning the gap. This CDR3 is 13 amino acids long. The CDR3 coding sequence is TGTGCCAGCAGCCGTACTAGCACCGGGGAGCTGTTTTTT. Translating gives CASSRTSTGELFF. Full variable domain (missing parts from reference TRBV7-2 and TRBJ2-2): GAGVSQSPSNKVTEKGKDVELRCDPISGHTALYWYRQSLGQGLEFLIYFQGNSAPDKSGLPSDRFSAERTGGSVSTLTIQRTQQEDSAVYLCASSRTSTGELFFGEGSRLTVL.

V and J are TRBV4-1 and TRBJ1-2; D gene unclear. Per germline, CDR1 MGHRA and CDR2 YSYEKL. CDR3 length: 14 residues. V lost 0 bases and J 8 bases, leaving 13 bases between the germline ends. In DNA, the CDR3 is TGCGCCAGCAGCCAAGAGGCGGCTGCGAGGGGCTACACCTTC. Translation: CASSQEAAARGYTF.

J is TRBJ2-1 and V is TRBV3-1, with TRBD2 as a possible D gene (7 bases). Germline V gene sequence: CDR1 LGHDT, CDR2 YNNKEL (reference sequence). Trimming removed 1 base at V and 4 bases at J, with 17 bases between. There are 17 residues in the CDR3. In DNA, the CDR3 is TGTGCCAGCAGCCAAGGCCTCGCGGGGGCCAATTACAATGAGCAGTTCTTC. Its translation: CASSQGLAGANYNEQFF.

This clonotype was seen more than once but under ten times. This chain connects TRBV20-1 to TRBJ2-7; 10 nucleotides match TRBD2. The V and J ends lost 2 bases and 0 bases, in that order; junction bases with no gene match: 7. Germline CDR1 DFQATT, CDR2 SNEGSKA (reference sequence). The CDR3 loop spans 16 amino acids. The CDR3 region has the DNA TGCAGTGCTAGAAAAACTAGCGGGGTCTCCTCCTACGAGCAGTACTTC. Amino acids: CSARKTSGVSSYEQYF.

This clonotype was picked up many times. Here the CDR3 DNA reads TGCGCCAGCAGCCAGGGGACTAGCGGGATATGGGAGACCCAGTACTTC. Translation: CASSQGTSGIWETQYF. V and J are TRBV4-1 and TRBJ2-5, with 13 positions matching TRBD2. This CDR3 is 16 amino acids long. Germline V lookup: CDR1 MGHRA, CDR2 YSYEKL. Trimming cost V 3 bases and J 5 bases; bases outside gene matches: 6.

In its sample, this clonotype was seen many times. The chain links TRBV5-1 to TRBJ1-1; D might be TRBD1 (6 bases). The CDR3 runs to 15 residues. The V and J ends lost 1 base and 4 bases respectively, with 14 bases between them. Germline loops: CDR1 SGHRS, CDR2 YFSETQ. In DNA form, the CDR3 reads TGCGCCAGCAGCTTGATCGGGGGGCGCGGCACTGAAGCTTTCTTT. Translated: CASSLIGGRGTEAFF.

There are a few counts of this clonotype. The rearrangement joins TRBV12-3 or TRBV12-4 to TRBJ1-1; D remains ambiguous. This CDR3 region has 13 residues. Trimming pared 2 bases from V and 8 bases from J, leaving 12 bases between. The CDR3 spells CASSLRPGIEAFF. The CDR3 region has the DNA TGTGCCAGCAGTTTACGTCCCGGAATCGAAGCTTTCTTT.

This chain links TRBV2 with TRBJ2-2, with 7 bases identical to TRBD2. V dropped 4 bases and J dropped 4; count of bases not matched to a gene: 3. CDR1 and CDR2 from the germline V gene are SNHLY and FYNNEI. This CDR3 has 14 amino acids. The CDR3 nucleotides are TGTGCCAGCAGTGCTACTAGCGCCACCGGGGAGCTGTTTTTT. Its translation: CASSATSATGELFF. Combining the CDR3 with reference TRBV2 and TRBJ2-2 gives the whole variable domain EPEVTQTPSHQVTQMGQEVILRCVPISNHLYFYWYRQILGQKVEFLVSFYNNEISEKSEIFDDQFSVERPDGSNFTLKIRSTKLEDSAMYFCASSATSATGELFFGEGSRLTVL.

This clonotype came up a few times. This chain connects TRBV20-1 to TRBJ2-5, with D unresolved. Trimming took off 6 bases at V and 0 bases at J, with 11 bases between the two ends. CDR1 is DFQATT and CDR2 is SNEGSKA in the germline V gene (reference sequence). The CDR3 sequence is 13 residues long. The CDR3 bases are TGCAGTGCGGTTAGAATTAACCAAGAGACCCAGTACTTC. Its translation: CSAVRINQETQYF.

This clonotype showed up many times. V is TRBV10-2 and J is TRBJ2-1; 8 bases map to TRBD2. V lost 1 base, J lost 9 bases, and 8 bases stayed unmatched. The CDR3 runs to 15 residues. The germline V gene encodes CDR1 WSHSY and CDR2 SAAADI. The CDR3 spells CASSEFQRGGPEQFF. Here the CDR3 DNA reads TGCGCCAGCAGTGAGTTCCAACGGGGGGGCCCTGAGCAGTTCTTC.

The chain employs TRBV13 and TRBJ2-7; D is undetermined. Trimming shortened V by 7 bases and J by 3 bases, and 13 bases separated the two germline ends. The germline V gene has CDR1 PRHDT and CDR2 FYEKMQ (reference sequence). This CDR3 is built from 13 residues. CDR3 DNA sequence: TGTGCCAGCACCCTTCTAAGCAACTACGAGCAGTACTTC. Its protein is CASTLLSNYEQYF. Looking up the rest from reference TRBV13 and TRBJ2-7 gives the full variable domain: AAGVIQSPRHLIKEKRETATLKCYPIPRHDTVYWYQQGPGQDPQFLISFYEKMQSDKGSIPDRFSAQQFSDYHSELNMSSLELGDSALYFCASTLLSNYEQYFGPGTRLTVT.

This chain joins TRBV7-9 and TRBJ2-2, with TRBD1 identical over 8 bases. J was trimmed by 4 bases and V by 5 bases; bases with no gene match: 9. The germline CDR1 and CDR2 sequences are SEHNR and FQNEAQ (reference sequence). This CDR3 comprises 16 residues. This CDR3 is CASSPTGTGGTGELFF. Here the CDR3 DNA reads TGTGCCAGCAGCCCGACCGGGACAGGAGGCACCGGGGAGCTGTTTTTT.

This clonotype has at least ten counts. This rearrangement joins TRBV20-1 to TRBJ1-4; no clear D. Germline V gene lookup returns CDR1 DFQATT and CDR2 SNEGSKA (reference sequence). The CDR3 has 12 residues. The CDR3, as DNA: TGCAGCGCCTATGAAGCCGGGGAAAAACTGTTTTTT. Protein: CSAYEAGEKLFF.

This clonotype occurred many times. The J gene is TRBJ2-3, the V gene TRBV27; D might be TRBD1 (6 bases). V lost 3 bases and J 3 bases, leaving 10 bases between the germline ends. Germline V gives CDR1 MNHEY, CDR2 SMNVEV (reference sequence). The CDR3 length is 14 residues. The CDR3 bases are TGTGCCAGCAGTTTGCTACAGGGAACAGATACGCAGTATTTT. It yields the protein CASSLLQGTDTQYF.

This clonotype was seen many times. The chain uses TRBV20-1 and TRBJ2-1, with 13 bases lining up with TRBD2. Looked up from germline, CDR1 is DFQATT and CDR2 is SNEGSKA (reference sequence). This CDR3 region has 14 residues. V was clipped by 6 bases and J by 8 bases; unmatched bases: 7. The CDR3 is CSARLAGGTHEQFF. The CDR3 region has the DNA TGCAGTGCAAGACTAGCGGGAGGTACCCATGAGCAGTTCTTC.

Only a few counts were recorded for this clonotype. The V and J genes are TRBV7-8 and TRBJ1-2; no clear D. CDR3 length equals 16 residues. Trimming stripped 0 bases from V and 2 bases from J, with 13 bases between. Germline CDR1 reads SGHVS; CDR2 reads FQNEAQ. DNA of the CDR3: TGTGCCAGCAGCTTAGCGGAAAGAGGACCGAACTATGGCTACACCTTC. Amino acid sequence: CASSLAERGPNYGYTF. Variable domain in full (rest from reference TRBV7-8 and TRBJ1-2): GAGVSQSPRYKVAKRGQDVALRCDPISGHVSLFWYQQALGQGPEFLTYFQNEAQLDKSGLPSDRFFAERPEGSVSTLKIQRTQQEDSAVYLCASSLAERGPNYGYTFGSGTRLTVV.

The V gene is TRBV6-6, the J gene TRBJ1-1, with D possibly being TRBD1 (5 bases). Deletions cut 0 bases from V and 8 bases from J, with 10 bases between. The CDR3 is made up of 13 amino acids. The germline gives CDR1 MNHNY, CDR2 SVGAGI (reference sequence). The CDR3: CASSYSYTGEAFF. The CDR3 bases are TGTGCCAGCAGTTACTCTTATACAGGAGAAGCTTTCTTT.

The table lists this clonotype with many counts. The chain combines TRBV4-2 with TRBJ2-1; a possible D gene is TRBD1 (6 bases). The germline V and J ends were trimmed by 4 bases and 5 bases, with 24 bases remaining between them. Germline assignment: CDR1 LGHNA and CDR2 YNFKEQ. The CDR3 runs 18 residues. The CDR3 bases are TGTGCCAGCAGCCCTATATCCGGGACACAACGCGCAAACAATGAGCAGTTCTTC. It specifies CASSPISGTQRANNEQFF.

This clonotype was detected only a few times. J is TRBJ1-3 and V is TRBV9; unclear D gene. There are 14 residues in the CDR3. Trimming shortened V by 0 bases and J by 0 bases, and 4 bases separated the two germline ends. Germline V gene lookup returns CDR1 SGDLS and CDR2 YYNGEE. The CDR3 reads CASSVASSGNTIYF. The DNA of the CDR3 is TGTGCCAGCAGCGTAGCCAGCTCTGGAAACACCATATATTTT.

The CDR3 protein is CASSHWTGGGSGELFF. The CDR3, as DNA: TGTGCCAGCAGCCACTGGACAGGGGGTGGTTCCGGGGAGCTGTTTTTT. The chain links TRBV3-1 to TRBJ2-2; TRBD1 agrees at 10 bases. The CDR3 has 16 residues. After removal of 3 bases from V and 6 bases from J, the junction contained 7 bases not matched to a gene. The germline V gene encodes CDR1 LGHDT and CDR2 YNNKEL (reference sequence).

V is TRBV28 and J is TRBJ1-4; possible D gene TRBD1, 5 bases. V was clipped by 5 bases and J by 7 bases, with 20 bases between them. This CDR3 comprises 16 residues. The germline CDR1 and CDR2 sequences are MDHEN and SYDVKM. CDR3 loop: CASSDPLAGFFEKLFF. The CDR3 DNA reads TGTGCCAGCAGTGACCCACTCGCAGGGTTTTTTGAAAAACTGTTTTTT.

This clonotype was counted at least ten times. V gene TRBV6-6 combines with J gene TRBJ1-5; D gene ambiguous. The V end lost 7 bases, the J end lost 5 bases, and 12 bases lay between the germline ends. This CDR3 is 13 amino acids long. Germline CDR1 and CDR2: MNHNY and SVGAGI (reference sequence). The chain's CDR3 is CASTRGLDQPQHF. The DNA of the CDR3 is TGTGCCAGCACCCGGGGTTTAGATCAGCCCCAGCATTTT.

This clonotype came up a few times. The V gene is TRBV15, the J gene TRBJ2-1; D uncertain. Germline V gene sequence: CDR1 LNHNV, CDR2 YYDKDF (reference sequence). Deletions cut 0 bases from V and 7 bases from J, with 4 bases between. CDR3 length: 12 residues. CDR3 sequence (DNA): TGTGCCACCAGCAGAGATTGGAATGAGCAGTTCTTC. The encoded protein is CATSRDWNEQFF.

The chain is built from TRBV20-1 and TRBJ1-1, with D possibly TRBD1 on 5 matching bases. The V end was cut by 7 bases, the J end by 4 bases, with 16 bases between. The CDR3 runs to 13 residues. Per the germline V gene, CDR1 is DFQATT and CDR2 is SNEGSKA (reference sequence). The DNA of the CDR3 is TGCAGTGTGGCGGCGGGGGACTTCACTGAAGCTTTCTTT. This encodes CSVAAGDFTEAFF.